These 2 T cell receptor beta chains were all obtained from the same sample, sequenced in a study of neurological immune-mediated disorders. In TCRdb, the 5' RACE reads were re-called with MiXCR into one record per CDR3 protein. The profile covers about 74,000 distinct CDR3 sequences, with 5.2% appearing a single time and approximately 7% taken by the ten largest. Sequenced material: PBMCs. The receptors were gathered from a man in his late teens or twenties with multiple sclerosis.

This clonotype was counted ten times or more. The chain combines TRBV7-3 with TRBJ1-6; 10 bases are a match to TRBD1. J gave up 8 bases and V 5 bases, and 6 bases lay outside the gene matches. The CDR3 covers 15 residues. The V gene's germline CDR1 is SGHTA and CDR2 FQGTGA. DNA of the CDR3: TGTGCCAGCAGCAGGACAGGGGGAATCCATTCACCCCTCCACTTT. Protein product: CASSRTGGIHSPLHF.

This clonotype has at least ten counts. The chain has TRBV9 and TRBJ1-3, with D possibly being TRBD1 (6 bases). Trimming took 7 bases from V and 8 from J, leaving 13 bases between them. The CDR3 has 12 residues. Germline loops: CDR1 SGDLS, CDR2 YYNGEE. CDR3 nucleotide sequence: TGTGCCAGCGACGGGGGCGGCGACACCATATATTTT. This sequence encodes CASDGGGDTIYF.